Below, 14 T cell receptor beta chains from the same sample are listed, as sequenced in a study of CD8+CD57+ T cells in acquired aplastic anemia. Before being chosen for sequencing, patients had shown CD8+CD57+ cell expansion by flow cytometry. Genomic DNA, serving as template, underwent TCR beta VDJ and CDR3 profiling. TCRdb reprocessed the reads with MiXCR, giving one entry per CDR3 protein. This repertoire shows around 430,000 distinct CDR3 sequences, around 33% found once; its top ten account for nearly 0.85%. The source material was sorted CD4+, CD8+, or CD8+CD57+ T cells (not recorded which) from PBMCs. The receptors stem from a human donor with aplastic anemia.

The chain carries TRBV24-1 and TRBJ1-1; D unresolved. CDR3 size: 13 residues. V shed 3 bases and J shed 11 bases, with 15 bases lying between them. Germline assignment: CDR1 KGHDR and CDR2 SFDVKD. Written as DNA, the CDR3 is TGTGCCACCAGTGATGAGGGAAAGGATGATGCTTTCTTT. Its translation: CATSDEGKDDAFF.

The sample holds many counts of this clonotype. This chain connects TRBV4-1 to TRBJ2-7, with unresolved D. Trimming shortened V by 1 base and J by 3 bases, and 7 bases separated the two germline ends. This CDR3 is built from 13 residues. Germline V gene sequence: CDR1 MGHRA, CDR2 YSYEKL. CDR3 bases: TGCGCCAGCAGCCAAGTGGACCGCTACGAGCAGTACTTC. Amino acids: CASSQVDRYEQYF.

The genes are TRBV7-2 and TRBJ1-1; possibly TRBD1 for D (6 bases). Looked up from germline, CDR1 is SGHTA and CDR2 is FQGNSA. This CDR3 has 13 amino acids. Deletions cut 3 bases from V and 6 bases from J, with 11 bases between. The CDR3 is CASSLGGAAEAFF. CDR3 nucleotide sequence: TGTGCCAGCAGCTTGGGGGGGGCGGCTGAAGCTTTCTTT. Combining the CDR3 with reference TRBV7-2 and TRBJ1-1 gives the whole variable domain GAGVSQSPSNKVTEKGKDVELRCDPISGHTALYWYRQSLGQGLEFLIYFQGNSAPDKSGLPSDRFSAERTGGSVSTLTIQRTQQEDSAVYLCASSLGGAAEAFFGQGTRLTVV.

In this sample, this clonotype turned up a few times. The chain links TRBV20-1 to TRBJ1-4; 7 bases agree with TRBD1. V lost 6 bases to trimming and J lost 6 bases; unmatched junction nucleotides: 7. The CDR3 runs to 13 residues. Germline CDR1 reads DFQATT; CDR2 reads SNEGSKA (reference sequence). CDR3 protein: CSATGTADEKLFF. The CDR3 DNA sequence: TGCAGTGCCACCGGGACAGCAGATGAAAAACTGTTTTTT.

The chain couples TRBV20-1 to TRBJ2-3, with TRBD2 as a possible D gene (5 bases). There are 15 residues in the CDR3. V lost 2 bases and J lost 0, with 12 bases in between. Germline assignment: CDR1 DFQATT and CDR2 SNEGSKA (reference sequence). The CDR3 nucleotides are TGCAGTGCTAGAAATAAGCGGACTAGCACAGATACGCAGTATTTT. Encoded protein: CSARNKRTSTDTQYF.

This clonotype occurred many times. This chain connects TRBV2 to TRBJ2-3; no reliable D call. This CDR3 region has 12 residues. Trimming stripped 7 bases from V and 0 bases from J, with 5 bases between. CDR1 and CDR2 (germline): SNHLY, FYNNEI. The CDR3: CASTGSTDTQYF. CDR3 bases: TGTGCCAGCACCGGTAGCACAGATACGCAGTATTTT.

To note about this clonotype: Given a much more abundant clone one base away, this may be a read error. V gene TRBV6-1 combines with J gene TRBJ1-5; D remains ambiguous. The germline gives CDR1 MNHNS, CDR2 SASEGT. The length of the CDR3 is 13 residues. The CDR3 here is CAGSEEVRQPQHF. The CDR3 DNA is TGTGCCGGCAGTGAAGAGGTCAGGCAGCCCCAGCATTTT.

This clonotype was counted many times. V usage is TRBV5-1 and J usage is TRBJ1-3, with D possibly TRBD1 on 6 matching bases. Trimming cost V 0 bases and J 4 bases, with 11 bases left between them. CDR3 length: 15 residues. CDR1 is SGHRS, CDR2 YFSETQ, per germline. Written as DNA, the CDR3 is TGCGCCAGCAGCTTGGTTCCAGGGGCCGGAAACACCATATATTTT. Amino acids: CASSLVPGAGNTIYF.

This clonotype showed up many times. The chain joins TRBV2 to TRBJ1-1; D ambiguous. This CDR3 contains 16 residues. V lost 4 bases and J 0 bases, leaving 15 bases between the germline ends. Germline V gene data show CDR1 as SNHLY and CDR2 as FYNNEI. The CDR3 reads CASSVWAGRMNTEAFF. The DNA for the CDR3 is TGTGCCAGCAGTGTTTGGGCAGGCCGGATGAACACTGAAGCTTTCTTT.

This rearrangement joins TRBV11-2 to TRBJ1-1; D not certain. V gave up 4 bases and J gave up 3 bases, with 9 bases separating them. CDR3 size: 13 residues. Germline V gives CDR1 SGHAT, CDR2 FQNNGV. The CDR3 nucleotides read TGTGCCAGCAGCTCCATAAGGGACACTGAAGCTTTCTTT. Translated, it gives CASSSIRDTEAFF. The complete variable domain, with remaining parts taken from reference TRBV11-2 and TRBJ1-1, reads EAGVAQSPRYKIIEKRQSVAFWCNPISGHATLYWYQQILGQGPKLLIQFQNNGVVDDSQLPKDRFSAERLKGVDSTLKIQPAKLEDSAVYLCASSSIRDTEAFFGQGTRLTVV.

This CDR3 is CASSRSTGDTQYF. In DNA, the CDR3 is TGTGCCAGCAGCCGCTCAACAGGTGATACGCAGTATTTT. This sequence joins TRBV3-1 and TRBJ2-3; TRBD1 might be the D (5 bases). V gave up 4 bases and J gave up 6 bases, with 11 bases separating them. The CDR3 extends over 13 amino acids. The V gene's germline CDR1 is LGHDT and CDR2 YNNKEL (reference sequence).

This chain links TRBV5-1 with TRBJ2-7; D is unclear. This CDR3 contains 13 residues. CDR1 is SGHRS, CDR2 YFSETQ, per germline. V lost 1 base and J lost 4, with 9 bases in between. CDR3 coding DNA: TGCGCCAGCAGCTTGTCCCCGACATACGAGCAGTACTTC. Amino acids: CASSLSPTYEQYF.

This clonotype was picked up a small number of times. The V and J genes are TRBV9 and TRBJ1-2, with 9 positions matching TRBD1. Germline-derived CDR1 and CDR2 are SGDLS and YYNGEE. Trimming removed 4 bases from V and 5 bases from J; junction bases left unmatched: 6. CDR3 length: 14 residues. The CDR3 here is CASSPAGTGYGYTF. CDR3 DNA: TGTGCCAGCAGCCCCGCCGGGACAGGGTATGGCTACACCTTC.

The chain couples TRBV19 to TRBJ2-3; a weak D match, TRBD2 (6 bases). The CDR3 is made up of 15 amino acids. Trimming removed 4 bases at V and 2 bases at J, with 13 bases between. Germline loops: CDR1 LNHDA, CDR2 SQIVND (reference sequence). CDR3 protein: CASSTRLGNTDTQYF. CDR3 bases: TGTGCCAGTAGTACACGACTAGGGAACACAGATACGCAGTATTTT.